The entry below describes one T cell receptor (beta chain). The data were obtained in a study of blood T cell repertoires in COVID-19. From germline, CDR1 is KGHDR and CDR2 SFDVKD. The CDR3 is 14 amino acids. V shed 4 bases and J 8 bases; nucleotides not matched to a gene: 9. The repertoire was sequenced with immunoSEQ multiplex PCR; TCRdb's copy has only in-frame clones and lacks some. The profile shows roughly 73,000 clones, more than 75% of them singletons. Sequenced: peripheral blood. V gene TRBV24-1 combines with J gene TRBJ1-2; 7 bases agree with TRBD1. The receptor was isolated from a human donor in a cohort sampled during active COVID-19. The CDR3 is CATSETTGAEGYTF. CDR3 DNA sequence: TGTGCCACCAGTGAAACAACAGGGGCCGAGGGCTACACCTTC.